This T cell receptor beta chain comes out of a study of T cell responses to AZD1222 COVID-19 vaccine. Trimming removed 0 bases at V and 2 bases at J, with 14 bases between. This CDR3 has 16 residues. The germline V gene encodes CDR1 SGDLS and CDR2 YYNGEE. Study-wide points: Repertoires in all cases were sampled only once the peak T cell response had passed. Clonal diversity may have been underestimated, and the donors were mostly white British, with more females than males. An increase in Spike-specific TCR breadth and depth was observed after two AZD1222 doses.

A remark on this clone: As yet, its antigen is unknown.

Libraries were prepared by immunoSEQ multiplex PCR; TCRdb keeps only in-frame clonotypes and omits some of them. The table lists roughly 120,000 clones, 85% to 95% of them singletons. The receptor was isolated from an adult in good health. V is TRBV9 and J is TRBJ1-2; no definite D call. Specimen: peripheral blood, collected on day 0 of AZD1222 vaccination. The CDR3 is CASSVDSDGENYGYTF. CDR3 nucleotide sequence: TGTGCCAGCAGCGTAGACTCGGACGGTGAGAACTATGGCTACACCTTC.